This T cell receptor (beta chain) was identified in a study of T cell responses to AZD1222 COVID-19 vaccine. The overall study: Samples with a second dose at about 4 or about 12 weeks were pooled together. Study-level results: There were mostly white British donors and more females than males, and clonal diversity was possibly underestimated.

Worth noting for this clone: Its antigen remains unidentified.

Assay used: immunoSEQ multiplex PCR; TCRdb lists only in-frame clones, some missing. This sample has around 110,000 clones, with 88% found just once. This CDR3 spans 13 amino acids. The V end was cut by 6 bases, the J end by 2 bases, with 9 bases between. CDR1 and CDR2 from the germline V gene are KGHDR and SFDVKD. The receptor's source is an adult in good health. The source material was peripheral blood, sampled on day 0 of AZD1222 vaccination. The rearrangement uses TRBV24-1 and TRBJ2-5; D call uncertain. The CDR3 loop reads CATSQANQETQYF. CDR3 DNA: TGTGCCACCAGTCAGGCGAATCAAGAGACCCAGTACTTC.